Listed below are T cell receptor beta chains from one sample, sequenced in a study of T cells in Graves' hyperthyroidism and ophthalmopathy. MiXCR was run by TCRdb on the multiplex PCR reads, yielding one entry per CDR3 protein. The table lists 250,000 to 300,000 distinct CDR3 sequences, about an eighth of them singletons. Sequences were obtained from blood. These receptors originate from a woman aged 25-40 years with Graves' hyperthyroidism that later progressed to Graves' ophthalmopathy. Both conserved end residues are part of each CDR3. A D gene is named only where the DNA matches it firmly. Rows may omit the clone size; those that give it use once, few, many or a size class.

>TRBJ1-5|many|TRBV6-1|NA
CASSGAGTGNQPQHF
TGTGCCAGCAGTGGGGCCGGGACGGGCAATCAGCCCCAGCATTTT
>TRBJ2-3|NA|TRBV4-1|NA
CASSHKKGWSTDTQYF
TGCGCCAGCAGCCATAAGAAGGGATGGAGCACAGATACGCAGTATTTT
>TRBJ1-1|many|TRBV5-1|NA
CASSFQDDTEAFF
TGCGCCAGCAGCTTCCAAGACGACACTGAAGCTTTCTTT
>TRBJ1-1|many|TRBV28|NA
CASRQNTEAFF
TGTGCCAGCAGACAGAACACTGAAGCTTTCTTT
>TRBJ2-1|many|TRBV9|NA
CASSGGLSYNEQFF
TGTGCCAGCAGCGGGGGACTCTCCTACAATGAGCAGTTCTTC
>TRBJ2-3|many|TRBV18|TRBD2
CASSPQDKGLAGGGTQYF
TGTGCCAGCTCACCACAGGACAAGGGACTAGCGGGAGGAGGTACGCAGTATTTT
>TRBJ1-5|many|TRBV27|NA
CASSLYPDTRGNQPQHF
TGTGCCAGCAGTTTATATCCGGACACCCGGGGGAATCAGCCCCAGCATTTT
>TRBJ2-3|many|TRBV6-2/TRBV6-3|TRBD1
CASSYRQGRGFEDTQYF
TGTGCCAGCAGTTACCGACAGGGGCGCGGGTTCGAAGATACGCAGTATTTT
>TRBJ2-5|many|TRBV30|NA
CAWSVLVAQETQYF
TGTGCCTGGAGCGTACTGGTAGCCCAAGAGACCCAGTACTTC
>TRBJ2-5|many|TRBV5-8|NA
CASRGQETQYF
TGTGCCTCACGCGGCCAAGAGACCCAGTACTTC
>TRBJ1-2|NA|TRBV20-1|TRBD1
CSASEQGWGYGYTF
TGCAGTGCTTCTGAACAGGGGTGGGGCTATGGCTACACCTTC
>TRBJ2-1|NA|TRBV19|TRBD2
CAGSSGATGTSGINPYNEQFF
TGTGCCGGTAGTTCAGGGGCGACCGGGACTAGCGGGATTAATCCCTACAATGAGCAGTTCTTC
>TRBJ1-1|few|TRBV10-3|TRBD1
CAINSDRKRTEAFF
TGTGCCATCAATTCGGACAGGAAAAGAACTGAAGCTTTCTTT
>TRBJ1-1|NA|TRBV6-1|NA
CASSESRWMAGTEAFF
TGTGCCAGCAGTGAAAGTAGATGGATGGCGGGCACTGAAGCTTTCTTT
>TRBJ2-5|NA|TRBV4-1|NA
CASSHPAETQYF
TGCGCCAGCAGCCACCCCGCGGAGACCCAGTACTTC
>TRBJ1-1|NA|TRBV6-1|NA
CASSPPGRKNTEAFF
TGTGCCAGCAGTCCTCCGGGTAGAAAGAACACTGAAGCTTTCTTT
>TRBJ2-7|many|TRBV6-2/TRBV6-3|TRBD2
CASSYSGLAGLYEQYF
TGTGCCAGCAGTTACTCCGGGCTAGCGGGACTCTACGAGCAGTACTTC
>TRBJ2-1|NA|TRBV4-1|TRBD2
CASSQDSGLAGGSIEQFF
TGCGCCAGCAGCCAAGACTCGGGACTAGCGGGAGGAAGCATTGAGCAGTTCTTC
>TRBJ2-2|few|TRBV29-1|TRBD1
CSVDRGQTGELFF
TGCAGCGTTGATAGGGGGCAGACCGGGGAGCTGTTTTTT
>TRBJ1-2|NA|TRBV12-3/TRBV12-4|NA
CASSTQSHGYTF
TGTGCCAGCAGTACCCAGTCCCATGGCTACACCTTC
>TRBJ1-4|NA|TRBV24-1|TRBD1
CATSDPRTGGDEKLFF
TGTGCCACCAGTGACCCTCGGACAGGGGGCGATGAAAAACTGTTTTTT
>TRBJ1-2|NA|TRBV20-1|NA
CSAREDRSYGYTF
TGCAGCGCTAGAGAGGACCGGAGCTATGGCTACACCTTC
>TRBJ2-1|few|TRBV24-1|NA
CATSGGTNDNEQFF
TGTGCCACCAGTGGAGGGACAAATGACAATGAGCAGTTCTTC
>TRBJ2-2|NA|TRBV10-3|NA
CAIGYTGELFF
TGTGCCATCGGGTACACCGGGGAGCTGTTTTTT